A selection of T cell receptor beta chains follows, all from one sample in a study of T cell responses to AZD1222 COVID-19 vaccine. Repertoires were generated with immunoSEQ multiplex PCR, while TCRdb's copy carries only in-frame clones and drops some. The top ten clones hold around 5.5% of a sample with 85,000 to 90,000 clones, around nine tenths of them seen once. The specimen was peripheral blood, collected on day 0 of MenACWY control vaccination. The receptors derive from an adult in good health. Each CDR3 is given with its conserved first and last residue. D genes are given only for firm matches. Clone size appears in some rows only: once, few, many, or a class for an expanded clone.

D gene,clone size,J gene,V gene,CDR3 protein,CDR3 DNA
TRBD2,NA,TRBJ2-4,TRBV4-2,CASSRSAGREDIQYF,TGTGCCAGCAGCCGCTCCGCGGGGAGGGAGGACATTCAGTACTTC
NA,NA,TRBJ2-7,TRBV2,CASSATSTSSYEQYF,TGTGCCAGCAGCGCTACTAGCACCAGCTCCTACGAGCAGTACTTC
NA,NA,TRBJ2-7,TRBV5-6,CASSLWPGAYEQYF,TGTGCCAGCAGCTTGTGGCCCGGAGCCTACGAGCAGTACTTC
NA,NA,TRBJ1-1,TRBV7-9,CASSLAGVGNTEAFF,TGTGCCAGCAGCTTAGCAGGGGTTGGGAACACTGAAGCTTTCTTT
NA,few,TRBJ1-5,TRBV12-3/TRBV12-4,CASSFGSDQPQHF,TGTGCCAGCAGTTTTGGGTCAGATCAGCCCCAGCATTTT
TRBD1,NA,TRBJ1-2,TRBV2,CARQISPGQGGGYTF,TGTGCCAGGCAGATCTCTCCGGGACAGGGCGGTGGCTACACCTTC
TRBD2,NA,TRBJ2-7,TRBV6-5,CASSYHGGREAYEQYF,TGTGCCAGCAGTTATCACGGGGGGCGGGAGGCCTACGAGCAGTACTTC
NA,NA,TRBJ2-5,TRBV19,CASRATGGSQETQYF,TGTGCCAGTAGGGCGACAGGCGGCTCCCAAGAGACCCAGTACTTC
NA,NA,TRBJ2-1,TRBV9,CASSEGMGGPPYNEQFF,TGTGCCAGCAGCGAGGGGATGGGGGGCCCCCCCTACAATGAGCAGTTCTTC
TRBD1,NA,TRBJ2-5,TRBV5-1,CASRDRDQETQYF,TGCGCCAGCAGGGACAGGGACCAGGAGACCCAGTACTTC
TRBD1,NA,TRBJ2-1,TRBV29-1,CSVADRGVGNEQFF,TGCAGCGTGGCTGACAGGGGGGTGGGCAATGAGCAGTTCTTC
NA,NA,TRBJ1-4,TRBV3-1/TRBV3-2,CASTGGGEKLFF,TGTGCCAGCACTGGGGGTGGGGAAAAACTGTTTTTT
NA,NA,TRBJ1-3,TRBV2,CASSEFPGSGGNTIYF,TGTGCCAGCAGTGAATTCCCAGGGTCTGGTGGAAACACCATATATTTT
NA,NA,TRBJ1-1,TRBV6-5,CASSNTGGTEAFF,TGTGCCAGTTCGAACACGGGGGGCACTGAAGCTTTCTTT
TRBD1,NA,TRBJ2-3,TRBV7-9,CASRQGQGSDTQYF,TGTGCCAGCAGACAGGGACAGGGCTCAGATACGCAGTATTTT
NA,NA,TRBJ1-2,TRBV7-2,CASSTSTGDGYTF,TGTGCCAGCAGCACTTCAACCGGGGATGGCTACACCTTC
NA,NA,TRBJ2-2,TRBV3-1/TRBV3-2,CASSPLGGVANTGELFF,TGTGCCAGCAGTCCTCTGGGGGGAGTAGCGAACACCGGGGAGCTGTTTTTT
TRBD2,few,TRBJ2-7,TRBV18,CASSPSGRLYEQYF,TGTGCCAGCTCACCGAGCGGGAGGCTCTACGAGCAGTACTTC
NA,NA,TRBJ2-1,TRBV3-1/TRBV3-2,CASSQDRFSYNEQFF,TGTGCCAGCAGCCAAGACAGGTTTTCCTACAATGAGCAGTTCTTC
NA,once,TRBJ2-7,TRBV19,CASSLRAVGEQYF,TGTGCCAGTAGTCTCCGGGCCGTGGGCGAGCAGTACTTC
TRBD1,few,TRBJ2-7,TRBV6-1,CASSEGQGFYEQYF,TGTGCCAGCAGTGAGGGACAGGGGTTCTACGAGCAGTACTTC
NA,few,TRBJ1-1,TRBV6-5,CASSFGDNTEAFF,TGTGCCAGCAGTTTTGGGGATAACACTGAAGCTTTCTTT
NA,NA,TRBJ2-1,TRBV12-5,CASGLEPGQQQFF,TGTGCTAGTGGTTTGGAACCGGGACAACAGCAGTTCTTC
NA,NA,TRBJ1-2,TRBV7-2,CASSSYQGGYTF,TGTGCCAGCAGCTCGTACCAGGGAGGCTACACCTTC
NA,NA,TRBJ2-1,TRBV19,CASSTSGNVGAEQFF,TGTGCCAGTAGTACCAGCGGGAATGTGGGGGCTGAGCAGTTCTTC
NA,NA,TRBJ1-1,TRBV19,CASSISHVGEAFF,TGTGCCAGTAGTATCTCTCACGTGGGTGAAGCTTTCTTT
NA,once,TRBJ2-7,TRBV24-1,CATSDGGTYEQYF,TGTGCCACCAGTGATGGCGGGACCTACGAGCAGTACTTC
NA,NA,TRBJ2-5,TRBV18,CASSPTQETQYF,TGTGCCAGCTCACCTACCCAAGAGACCCAGTACTTC
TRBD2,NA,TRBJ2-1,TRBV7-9,CASSSNSGGVNEQFF,TGTGCCAGCAGCTCCAATAGCGGGGGGGTAAATGAGCAGTTCTTC
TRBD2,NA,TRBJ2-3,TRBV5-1,CASSSWREFSDTQYF,TGCGCCAGCAGCTCCTGGCGGGAGTTTTCAGATACGCAGTATTTT
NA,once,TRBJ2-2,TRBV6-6,CASSYQNWDTGELFF,TGTGCCAGCAGTTACCAAAACTGGGACACCGGGGAGCTGTTTTTT
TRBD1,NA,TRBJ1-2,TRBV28,CASSSHGQDNYGYTF,TGTGCCAGCAGTTCACATGGACAGGATAACTATGGCTACACCTTC
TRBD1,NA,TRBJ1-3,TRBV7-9,CASSSTGTGNTIYF,TGTGCCAGCAGCTCGACAGGGACTGGAAACACCATATATTTT
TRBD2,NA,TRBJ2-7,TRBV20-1,CSASSSGSYEQYF,TGCAGTGCTAGTAGTAGCGGGAGCTACGAGCAGTACTTC
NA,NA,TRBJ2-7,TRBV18,CASSPTVGREQYF,TGTGCCAGCTCACCAACAGTAGGGAGAGAGCAGTACTTC
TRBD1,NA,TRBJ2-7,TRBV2,CASSGGTGAAYEQYF,TGTGCCAGCAGTGGAGGGACAGGGGCGGCGTACGAGCAGTACTTC